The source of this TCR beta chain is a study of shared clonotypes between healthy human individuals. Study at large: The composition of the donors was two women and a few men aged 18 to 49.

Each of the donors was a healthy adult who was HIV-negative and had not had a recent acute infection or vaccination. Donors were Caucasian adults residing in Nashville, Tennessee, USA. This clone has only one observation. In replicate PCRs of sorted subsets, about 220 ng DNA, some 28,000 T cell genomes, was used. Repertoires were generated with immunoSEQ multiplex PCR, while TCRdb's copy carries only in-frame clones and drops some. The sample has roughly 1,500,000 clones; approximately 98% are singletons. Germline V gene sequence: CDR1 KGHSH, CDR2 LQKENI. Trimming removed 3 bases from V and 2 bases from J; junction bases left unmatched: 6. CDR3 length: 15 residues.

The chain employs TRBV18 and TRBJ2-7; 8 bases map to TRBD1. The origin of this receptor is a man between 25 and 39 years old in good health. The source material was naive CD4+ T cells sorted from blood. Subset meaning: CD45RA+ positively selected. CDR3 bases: TGTGCCAGCTCACCCGCCGGGACAGGCCCCTACGAGCAGTACTTC. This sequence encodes CASSPAGTGPYEQYF.